This TCR beta chain emerged from a study of spatial heterogeneity in lung cancer. The CDR3 runs 14 residues. V lost 5 bases and J 1 base, leaving 11 bases between the germline ends. Germline CDR1 is PRHDT and CDR2 is FYEKMQ (reference sequence). Described time point: sample taken at primary tumor resection. Samples were donated by 72 untreated early-stage non-small cell lung cancer patients. The study sequenced unsorted whole RNA from tumor, nontumor lung or frozen PBMC. Carried by each TCR cDNA molecule was a unique molecular identifier. TCRdb independently ran MiXCR on the 5' RACE reads; one entry per CDR3 protein. The data contain 2,000 to 2,500 distinct CDR3 sequences, under 15% of them singletons.

This specimen consisted of normal lung tissue next to the tumor, obtained at surgery. This chain links TRBV13 with TRBJ2-5; TRBD1 is a possible D gene (5 bases). The sequence came from a female donor with early-stage non-small cell lung cancer. The CDR3: CASSRQGGQETQYF. CDR3 nucleotides: TGTGCCAGCAGCCGGCAGGGTGGCCAAGAGACCCAGTACTTC.